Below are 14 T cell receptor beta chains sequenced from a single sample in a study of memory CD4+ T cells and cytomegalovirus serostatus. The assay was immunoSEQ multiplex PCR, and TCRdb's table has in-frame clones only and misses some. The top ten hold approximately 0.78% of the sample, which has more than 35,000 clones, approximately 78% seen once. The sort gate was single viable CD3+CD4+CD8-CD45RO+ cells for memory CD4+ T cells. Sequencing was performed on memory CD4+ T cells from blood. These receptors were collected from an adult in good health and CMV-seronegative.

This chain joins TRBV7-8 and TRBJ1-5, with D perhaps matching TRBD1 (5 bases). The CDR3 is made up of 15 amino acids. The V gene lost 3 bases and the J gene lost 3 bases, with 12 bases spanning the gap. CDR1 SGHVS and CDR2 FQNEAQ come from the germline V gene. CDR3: CASSLGGGLNQPQHF. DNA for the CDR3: TGTGCCAGCAGCTTGGGGGGGGGACTCAATCAGCCCCAGCATTTT. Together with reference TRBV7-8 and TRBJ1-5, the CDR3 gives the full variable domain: GAGVSQSPRYKVAKRGQDVALRCDPISGHVSLFWYQQALGQGPEFLTYFQNEAQLDKSGLPSDRFFAERPEGSVSTLKIQRTQQEDSAVYLCASSLGGGLNQPQHFGDGTRLSIL.

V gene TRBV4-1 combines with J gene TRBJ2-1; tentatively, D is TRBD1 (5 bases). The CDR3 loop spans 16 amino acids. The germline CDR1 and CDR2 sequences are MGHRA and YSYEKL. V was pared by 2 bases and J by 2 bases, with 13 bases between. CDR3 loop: CASSQRTRSTYNEQFF. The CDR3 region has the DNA TGCGCCAGCAGCCAAAGGACACGATCGACCTACAATGAGCAGTTCTTC.

The CDR3 protein is CASSLDRDRVNTEAFF. The CDR3 DNA sequence: TGTGCCAGTAGTTTGGACCGGGACAGGGTGAACACTGAAGCTTTCTTT. The chain is built from TRBV19 and TRBJ1-1; the match to TRBD1 covers 9 bases. The germline CDR1 and CDR2 sequences are LNHDA and SQIVND (reference sequence). With V trimmed by 5 bases and J by 0 bases, 7 bases remained unmatched. There are 16 residues in the CDR3.

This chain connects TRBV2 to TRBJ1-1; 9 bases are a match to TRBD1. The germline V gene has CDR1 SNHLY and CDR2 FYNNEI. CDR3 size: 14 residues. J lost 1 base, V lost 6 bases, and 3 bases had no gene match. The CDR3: CASRQGQGNTEAFF. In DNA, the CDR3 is TGTGCCAGCAGGCAGGGACAGGGGAACACTGAAGCTTTCTTT.

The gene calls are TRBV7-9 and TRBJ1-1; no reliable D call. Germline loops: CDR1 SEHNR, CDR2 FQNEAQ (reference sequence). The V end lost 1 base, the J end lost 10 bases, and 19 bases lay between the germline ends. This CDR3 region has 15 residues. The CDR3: CASSLVGGRTLGAFF. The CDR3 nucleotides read TGTGCCAGCAGCTTAGTAGGTGGAAGGACTCTGGGAGCTTTCTTT.

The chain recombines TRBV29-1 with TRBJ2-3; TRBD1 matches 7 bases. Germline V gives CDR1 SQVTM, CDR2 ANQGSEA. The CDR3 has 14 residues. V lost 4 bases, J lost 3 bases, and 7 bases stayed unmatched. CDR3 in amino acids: CSVGTGAQTDTQYF. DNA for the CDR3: TGCAGCGTTGGCACAGGGGCTCAAACAGATACGCAGTATTTT.

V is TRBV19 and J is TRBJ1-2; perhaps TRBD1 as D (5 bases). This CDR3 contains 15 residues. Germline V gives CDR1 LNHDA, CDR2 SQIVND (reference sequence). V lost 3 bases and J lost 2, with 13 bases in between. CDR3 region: CASSIIRGWNYGYTF. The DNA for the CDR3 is TGTGCCAGTAGTATCATCCGGGGGTGGAACTATGGCTACACCTTC.

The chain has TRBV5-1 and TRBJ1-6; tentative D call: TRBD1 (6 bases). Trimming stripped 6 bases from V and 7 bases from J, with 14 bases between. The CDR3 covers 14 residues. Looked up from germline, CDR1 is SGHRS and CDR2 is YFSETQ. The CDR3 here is CASTPDSKNSPLHF. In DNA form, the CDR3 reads TGCGCCAGCACCCCGGACAGTAAAAATTCACCCCTCCACTTT.

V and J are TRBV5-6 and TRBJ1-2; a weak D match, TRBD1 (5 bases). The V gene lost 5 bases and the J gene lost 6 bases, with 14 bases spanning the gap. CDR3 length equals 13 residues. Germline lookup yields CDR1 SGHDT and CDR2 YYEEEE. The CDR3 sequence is CASSPDMADGYTF. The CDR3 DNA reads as TGTGCCAGCAGTCCGGACATGGCCGATGGCTACACCTTC. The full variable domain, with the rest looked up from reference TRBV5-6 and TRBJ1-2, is DAGVTQSPTHLIKTRGQQVTLRCSPKSGHDTVSWYQQALGQGPQFIFQYYEEEERQRGNFPDRFSGHQFPNYSSELNVNALLLGDSALYLCASSPDMADGYTFGSGTRLTVV.

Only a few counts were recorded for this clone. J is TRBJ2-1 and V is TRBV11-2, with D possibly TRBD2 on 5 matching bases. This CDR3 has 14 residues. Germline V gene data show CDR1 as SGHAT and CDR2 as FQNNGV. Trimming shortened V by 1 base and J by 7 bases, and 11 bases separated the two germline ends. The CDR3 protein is CASSLVLVANEQFF. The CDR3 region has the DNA TGTGCCAGCAGCTTAGTACTAGTCGCTAATGAGCAGTTCTTC. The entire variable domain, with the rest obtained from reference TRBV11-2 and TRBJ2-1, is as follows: EAGVAQSPRYKIIEKRQSVAFWCNPISGHATLYWYQQILGQGPKLLIQFQNNGVVDDSQLPKDRFSAERLKGVDSTLKIQPAKLEDSAVYLCASSLVLVANEQFFGPGTRLTVL.

CDR3 in DNA: TGTGCCAGCAGCTTCACCCCAGGGGGGGCCGCTGAAGCTTTCTTT. Encoded protein: CASSFTPGGAAEAFF. V is TRBV27 and J is TRBJ1-1; TRBD1 matches at 7 bases. The CDR3 runs 15 residues. Germline lookup yields CDR1 MNHEY and CDR2 SMNVEV (reference sequence). Germline trimming cut 6 bases from V and 6 bases from J; bases unmatched to any gene: 13.

CDR3 in DNA: TGTGCCACCCGCTTGGGACAGGGGGACACCGGGGAGCTGTTTTTT. Its translation is CATRLGQGDTGELFF. The chain is built from TRBV6-4 and TRBJ2-2; 11 bases fit TRBD1. V trimming: 10 bases; J trimming: 3 bases; junction bases outside the gene matches: 7. Germline V gene sequence: CDR1 MRHNA, CDR2 SNTAGT. The CDR3 has 15 amino acids.

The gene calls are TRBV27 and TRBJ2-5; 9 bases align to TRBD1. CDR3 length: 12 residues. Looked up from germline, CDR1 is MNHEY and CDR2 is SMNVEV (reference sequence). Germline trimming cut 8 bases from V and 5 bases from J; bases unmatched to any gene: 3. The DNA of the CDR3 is TGTGCCAGCTGGGACAGGGTTGAGACCCAGTACTTC. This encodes CASWDRVETQYF.

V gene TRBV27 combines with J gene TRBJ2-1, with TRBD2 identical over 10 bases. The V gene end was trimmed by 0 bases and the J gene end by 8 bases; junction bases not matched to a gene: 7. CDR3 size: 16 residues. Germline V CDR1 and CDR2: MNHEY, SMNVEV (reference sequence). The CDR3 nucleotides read TGTGCCAGCAGTTTATCGATCCGACTAGCGGGCTATGAGCAGTTCTTC. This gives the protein CASSLSIRLAGYEQFF.